This T cell receptor beta chain is from a study of T cells in Graves' hyperthyroidism and ophthalmopathy. About this clonotype: Its antigen is still unknown.

For the diagnoses, clinical symptoms, serum thyroxine and TRAb, thyroid ultrasound and orbital computed tomography were used. Amplified TCR beta CDR3 regions came from RNA transcripts. The TCR CDR3 was amplified in a first-round RT-PCR using the HTBI primer set. TCRdb called the multiplex PCR reads again in MiXCR, with one record for every CDR3 protein. There are some 550,000 distinct CDR3 sequences in the sample; more than 15% occur only once, and roughly 3.3% lies in the top ten. Regarding the study as a whole: Blood also carried most thyroid clonotypes expanded above 0.001. Prediction of ophthalmopathy progression came a median roughly 7.1 months pre-onset. Stable hyperthyroidism and ophthalmopathy were separated using 13 V-J signatures.

Sequencing was carried out using blood. This clonotype originated in a woman in her forties with Graves' ophthalmopathy.

For the CDR3, the DNA is TGTGCCAGTAGTATGAGGAACAGCTATGGCTACACCTTC. This sequence encodes CASSMRNSYGYTF. This sequence joins TRBV19 and TRBJ1-2; D call uncertain. Germline loops: CDR1 LNHDA, CDR2 SQIVND (reference sequence). The CDR3 consists of 13 residues. V dropped 3 bases and J dropped 4 bases, with 9 bases sitting between them.